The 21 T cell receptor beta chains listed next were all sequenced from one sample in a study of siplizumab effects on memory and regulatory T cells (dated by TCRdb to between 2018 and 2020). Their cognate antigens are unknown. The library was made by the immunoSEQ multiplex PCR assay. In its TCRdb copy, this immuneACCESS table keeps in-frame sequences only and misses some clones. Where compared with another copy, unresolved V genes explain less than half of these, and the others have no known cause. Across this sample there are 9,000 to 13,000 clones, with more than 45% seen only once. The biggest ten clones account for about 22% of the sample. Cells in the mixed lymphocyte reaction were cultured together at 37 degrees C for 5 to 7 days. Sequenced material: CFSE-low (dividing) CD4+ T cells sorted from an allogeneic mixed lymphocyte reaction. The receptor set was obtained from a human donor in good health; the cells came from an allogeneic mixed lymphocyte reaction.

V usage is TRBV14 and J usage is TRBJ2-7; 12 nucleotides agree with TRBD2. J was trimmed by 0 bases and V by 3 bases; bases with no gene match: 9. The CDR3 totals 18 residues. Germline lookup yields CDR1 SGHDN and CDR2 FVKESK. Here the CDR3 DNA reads TGTGCCAGCAGCCAGTGGACTAGCGGGACCTTTATCTCCTACGAGCAGTACTTC. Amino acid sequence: CASSQWTSGTFISYEQYF.

The CDR3 DNA is TGTGCCATCAACCTGGGACCCGCCAAAAACATTCAGTACTTC. Protein: CAINLGPAKNIQYF. This chain connects TRBV10-3 to TRBJ2-4, with D perhaps assigned TRBD1 or TRBD2 (5 bases each). Trimming removed 7 bases from V and 1 base from J, with 11 bases in between. The CDR3 runs to 14 residues. The germline V gene has CDR1 ENHRY and CDR2 SYGVKD.

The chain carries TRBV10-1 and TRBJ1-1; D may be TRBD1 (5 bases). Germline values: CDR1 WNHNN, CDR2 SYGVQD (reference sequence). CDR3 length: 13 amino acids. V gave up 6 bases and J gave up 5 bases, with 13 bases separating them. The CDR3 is CASRGTLYTEAFF. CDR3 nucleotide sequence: TGCGCCAGCAGAGGGACCCTGTATACTGAAGCTTTCTTT.

The CDR3 region has the DNA TGTGCCTGGGGGTTCGGCCGGGGAGGTCGGCGAGAGACCCAGTACTTC. The encoded protein is CAWGFGRGGRRETQYF. The chain recombines TRBV30 with TRBJ2-5; maybe TRBD2 (6 bases). In germline, CDR1 is GTSNPN, CDR2 SVGIG (reference sequence). Deletions cut 5 bases from V and 4 bases from J, with 23 bases between. The CDR3 spans 16 residues.

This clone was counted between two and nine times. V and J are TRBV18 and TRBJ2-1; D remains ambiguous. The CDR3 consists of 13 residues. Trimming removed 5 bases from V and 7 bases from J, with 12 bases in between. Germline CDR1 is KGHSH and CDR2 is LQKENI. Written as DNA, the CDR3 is TGTGCCAGCTCAAATACTCTTGGTAATGAGCAGTTCTTC. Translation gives CASSNTLGNEQFF.

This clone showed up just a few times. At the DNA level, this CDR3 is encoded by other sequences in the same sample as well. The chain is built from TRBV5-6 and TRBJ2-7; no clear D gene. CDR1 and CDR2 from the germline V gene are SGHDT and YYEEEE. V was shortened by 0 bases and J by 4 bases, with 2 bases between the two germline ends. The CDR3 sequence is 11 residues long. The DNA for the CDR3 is TGTGCCAGCAGCTTGGGTTACGAGCAGTACTTC. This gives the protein CASSLGYEQYF. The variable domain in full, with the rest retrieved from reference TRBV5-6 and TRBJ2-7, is DAGVTQSPTHLIKTRGQQVTLRCSPKSGHDTVSWYQQALGQGPQFIFQYYEEEERQRGNFPDRFSGHQFPNYSSELNVNALLLGDSALYLCASSLGYEQYFGPGTRLTVT.

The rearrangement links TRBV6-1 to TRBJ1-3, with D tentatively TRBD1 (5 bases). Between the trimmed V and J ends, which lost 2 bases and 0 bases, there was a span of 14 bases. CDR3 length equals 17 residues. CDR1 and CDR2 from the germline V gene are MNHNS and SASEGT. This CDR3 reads CASSERIRGNSGNTIYF. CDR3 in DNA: TGTGCCAGCAGTGAAAGGATCCGGGGCAACTCTGGAAACACCATATATTTT.

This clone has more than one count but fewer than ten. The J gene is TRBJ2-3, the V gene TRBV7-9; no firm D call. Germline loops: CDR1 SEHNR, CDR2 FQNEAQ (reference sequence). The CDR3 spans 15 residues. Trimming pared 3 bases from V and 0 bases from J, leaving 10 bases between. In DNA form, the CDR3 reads TGTGCCAGCAGCTTCTCGCTGACTAGCACAGATACGCAGTATTTT. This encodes CASSFSLTSTDTQYF.

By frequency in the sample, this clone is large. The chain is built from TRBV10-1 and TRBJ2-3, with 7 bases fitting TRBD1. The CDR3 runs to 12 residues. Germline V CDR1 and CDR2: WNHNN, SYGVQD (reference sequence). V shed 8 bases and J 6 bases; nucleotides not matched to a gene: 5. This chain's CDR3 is CASSGTEDTQYF. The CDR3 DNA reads TGCGCCAGCTCCGGGACAGAGGATACGCAGTATTTT.

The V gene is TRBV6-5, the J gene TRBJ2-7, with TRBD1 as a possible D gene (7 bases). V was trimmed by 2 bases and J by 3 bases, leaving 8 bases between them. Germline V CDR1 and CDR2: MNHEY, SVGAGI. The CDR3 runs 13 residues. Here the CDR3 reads CASSYQGGYEQYF. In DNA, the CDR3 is TGTGCCAGCAGTTACCAGGGGGGCTACGAGCAGTACTTC.

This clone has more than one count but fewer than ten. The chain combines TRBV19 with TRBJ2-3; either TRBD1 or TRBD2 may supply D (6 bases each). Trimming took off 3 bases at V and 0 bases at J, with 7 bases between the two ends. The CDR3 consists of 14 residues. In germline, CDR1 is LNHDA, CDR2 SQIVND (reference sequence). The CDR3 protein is CASSIGGSTDTQYF. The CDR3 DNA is TGTGCCAGTAGTATCGGGGGCAGCACAGATACGCAGTATTTT.

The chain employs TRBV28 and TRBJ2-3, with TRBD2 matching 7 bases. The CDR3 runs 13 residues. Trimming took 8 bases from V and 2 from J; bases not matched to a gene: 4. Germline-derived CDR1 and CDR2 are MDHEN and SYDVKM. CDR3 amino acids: CASGGVTTDTQYF. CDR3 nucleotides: TGTGCCAGCGGGGGGGTGACCACAGATACGCAGTATTTT.

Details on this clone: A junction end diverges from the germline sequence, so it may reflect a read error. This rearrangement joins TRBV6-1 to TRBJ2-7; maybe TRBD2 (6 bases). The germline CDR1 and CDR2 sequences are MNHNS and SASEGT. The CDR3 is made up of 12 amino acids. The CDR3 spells CASSEGGREQYF. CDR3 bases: TGCGCCAGCAGTGAAGGAGGGAGGGAGCAGTACTTC.

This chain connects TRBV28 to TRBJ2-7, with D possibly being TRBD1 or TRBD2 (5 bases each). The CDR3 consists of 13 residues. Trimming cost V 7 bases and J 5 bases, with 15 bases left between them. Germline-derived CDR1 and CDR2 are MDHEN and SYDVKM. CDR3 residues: CASKKWDLHEQYF. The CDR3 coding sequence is TGTGCCAGCAAAAAATGGGACCTTCACGAGCAGTACTTC.

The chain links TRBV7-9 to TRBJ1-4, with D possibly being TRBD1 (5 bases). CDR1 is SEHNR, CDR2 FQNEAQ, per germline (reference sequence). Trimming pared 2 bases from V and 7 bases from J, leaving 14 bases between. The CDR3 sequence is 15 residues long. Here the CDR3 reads CASSLQRGVSEKLFF. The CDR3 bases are TGTGCCAGCAGCTTACAACGGGGCGTTAGTGAAAAACTGTTTTTT.

The CDR3 here is CASSPPSAGVNEKLFF. The DNA for the CDR3 is TGTGCCAGCTCACCACCTTCGGCAGGGGTTAATGAAAAACTGTTTTTT. V usage is TRBV18 and J usage is TRBJ1-4, with D perhaps matching TRBD1 (6 bases). Germline V gene sequence: CDR1 KGHSH, CDR2 LQKENI. CDR3 size: 16 residues. V lost 0 bases and J 4 bases, leaving 12 bases between the germline ends. Full variable domain (missing parts from reference TRBV18 and TRBJ1-4): NAGVMQNPRHLVRRRGQEARLRCSPMKGHSHVYWYRQLPEEGLKFMVYLQKENIIDESGMPKERFSAEFPKEGPSILRIQQVVRGDSAAYFCASSPPSAGVNEKLFFGSGTQLSVL.

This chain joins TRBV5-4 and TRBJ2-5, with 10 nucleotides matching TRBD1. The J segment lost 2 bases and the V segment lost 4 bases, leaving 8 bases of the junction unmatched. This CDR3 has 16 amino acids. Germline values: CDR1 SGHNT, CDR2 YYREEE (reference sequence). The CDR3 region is CASSKPGQGSQETQYF. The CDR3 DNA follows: TGTGCCAGCAGCAAGCCGGGACAGGGGTCACAAGAGACCCAGTACTTC. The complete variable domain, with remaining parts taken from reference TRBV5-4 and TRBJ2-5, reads ETGVTQSPTHLIKTRGQQVTLRCSSQSGHNTVSWYQQALGQGPQFIFQYYREEENGRGNFPPRFSGLQFPNYSSELNVNALELDDSALYLCASSKPGQGSQETQYFGPGTRLLVL.

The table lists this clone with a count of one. This CDR3 is CASSLLGQGDNEQFF. As DNA, the CDR3 is TGTGCCAGCAGTCTACTCGGACAGGGGGATAATGAGCAGTTCTTC. The rearrangement uses TRBV28 and TRBJ2-1; 10 bases are shared with TRBD1. Germline V gene lookup returns CDR1 MDHEN and CDR2 SYDVKM. This CDR3 region has 15 residues. V dropped 5 bases and J dropped 7; count of bases not matched to a gene: 8.

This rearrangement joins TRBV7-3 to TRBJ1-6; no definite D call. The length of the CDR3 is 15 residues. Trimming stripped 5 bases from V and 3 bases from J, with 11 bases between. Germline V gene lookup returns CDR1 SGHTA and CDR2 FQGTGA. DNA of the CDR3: TGTGCCAGCAGCCAAGGACCCGGCTATAATTCACCCCTCCACTTT. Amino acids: CASSQGPGYNSPLHF.

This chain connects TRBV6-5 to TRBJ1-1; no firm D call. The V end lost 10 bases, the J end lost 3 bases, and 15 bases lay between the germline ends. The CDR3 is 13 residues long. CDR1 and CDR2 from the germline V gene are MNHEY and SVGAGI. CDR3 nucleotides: TGTGCCATCAGCGTACAGCCGGACACTGAAGCTTTCTTT. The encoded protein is CAISVQPDTEAFF.

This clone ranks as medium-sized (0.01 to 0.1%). CDR3 DNA: TGCGCCAGCAGCGGGACTAGCGGAACCTACAATGAGCAGTTCTTC. It is translated as CASSGTSGTYNEQFF. V is TRBV10-2 and J is TRBJ2-1, with 11 bases matching TRBD2. The CDR3 extends over 15 amino acids. Germline CDR1 WSHSY, CDR2 SAAADI. V trimming: 6 bases; J trimming: 2 bases; junction bases outside the gene matches: 3.